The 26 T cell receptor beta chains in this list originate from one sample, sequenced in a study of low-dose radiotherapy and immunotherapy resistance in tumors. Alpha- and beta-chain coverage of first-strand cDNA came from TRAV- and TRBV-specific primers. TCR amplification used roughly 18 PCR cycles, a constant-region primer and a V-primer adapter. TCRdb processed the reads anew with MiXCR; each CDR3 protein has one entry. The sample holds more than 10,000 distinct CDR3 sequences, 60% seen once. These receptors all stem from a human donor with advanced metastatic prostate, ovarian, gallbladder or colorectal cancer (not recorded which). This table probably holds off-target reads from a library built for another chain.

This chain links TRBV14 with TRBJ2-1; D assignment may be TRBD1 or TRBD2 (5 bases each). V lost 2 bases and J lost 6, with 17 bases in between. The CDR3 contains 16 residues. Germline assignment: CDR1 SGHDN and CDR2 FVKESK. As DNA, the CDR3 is TGTGCCAGCAGCCAACTCACAGGACTGGCCATCAATGAGCAGTTCTTC. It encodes CASSQLTGLAINEQFF.

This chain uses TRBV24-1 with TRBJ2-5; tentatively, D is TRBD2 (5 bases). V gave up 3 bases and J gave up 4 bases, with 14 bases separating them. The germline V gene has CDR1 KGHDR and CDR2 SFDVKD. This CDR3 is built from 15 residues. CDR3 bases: TGTGCCACCAGTGATATTAACTCTGCGGGAGAGACCCAGTACTTC. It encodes CATSDINSAGETQYF.

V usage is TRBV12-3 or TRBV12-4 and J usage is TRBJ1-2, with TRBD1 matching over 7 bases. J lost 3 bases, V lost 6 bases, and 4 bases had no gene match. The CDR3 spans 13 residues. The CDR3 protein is CASSLGQDYGYTF. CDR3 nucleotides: TGTGCCAGCAGCCTTGGACAGGACTATGGCTACACCTTC.

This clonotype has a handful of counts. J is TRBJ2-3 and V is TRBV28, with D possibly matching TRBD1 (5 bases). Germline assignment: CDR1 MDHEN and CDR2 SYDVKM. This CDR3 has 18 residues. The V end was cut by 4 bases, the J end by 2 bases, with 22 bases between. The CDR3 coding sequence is TGTGCCAGCAGTTCGACACGCACAGGCAAACCAAACACAGATACGCAGTATTTT. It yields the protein CASSSTRTGKPNTDTQYF.

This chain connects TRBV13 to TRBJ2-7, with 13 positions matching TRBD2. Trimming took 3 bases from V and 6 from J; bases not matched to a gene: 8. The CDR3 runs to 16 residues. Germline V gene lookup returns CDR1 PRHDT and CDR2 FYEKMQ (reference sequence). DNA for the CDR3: TGTGCCAGCAGCTTGCGTGGACTAGCGGGAGAGGCCGAGCAGTACTTC. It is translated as CASSLRGLAGEAEQYF.

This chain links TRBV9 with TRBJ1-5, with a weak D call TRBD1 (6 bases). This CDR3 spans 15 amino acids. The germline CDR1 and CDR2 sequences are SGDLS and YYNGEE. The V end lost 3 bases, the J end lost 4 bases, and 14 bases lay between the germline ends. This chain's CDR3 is CASSAGDILNQPQHF. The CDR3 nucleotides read TGTGCCAGCAGCGCCGGGGACATCCTAAATCAGCCCCAGCATTTT. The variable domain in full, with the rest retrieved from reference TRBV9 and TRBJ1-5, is DSGVTQTPKHLITATGQRVTLRCSPRSGDLSVYWYQQSLDQGLQFLIQYYNGEERAKGNILERFSAQQFPDLHSELNLSSLELGDSALYFCASSAGDILNQPQHFGDGTRLSIL.

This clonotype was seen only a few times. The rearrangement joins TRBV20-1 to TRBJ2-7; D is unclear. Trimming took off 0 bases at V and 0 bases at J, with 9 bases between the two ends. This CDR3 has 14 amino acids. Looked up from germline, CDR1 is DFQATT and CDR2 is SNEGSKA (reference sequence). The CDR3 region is CSARDVRFSYEQYF. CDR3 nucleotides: TGCAGTGCTAGAGATGTTAGGTTCTCCTACGAGCAGTACTTC.

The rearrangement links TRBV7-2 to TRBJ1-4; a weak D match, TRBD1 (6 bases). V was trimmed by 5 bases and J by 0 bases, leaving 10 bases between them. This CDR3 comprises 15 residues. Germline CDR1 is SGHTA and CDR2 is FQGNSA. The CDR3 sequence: CASSTGGSTNEKLFF. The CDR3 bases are TGTGCCAGCAGCACGGGGGGCTCAACTAATGAAAAACTGTTTTTT.

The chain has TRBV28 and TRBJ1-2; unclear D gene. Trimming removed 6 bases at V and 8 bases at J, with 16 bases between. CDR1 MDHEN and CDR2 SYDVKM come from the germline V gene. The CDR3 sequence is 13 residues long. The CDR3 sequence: CASSEVGARGYTF. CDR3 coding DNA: TGTGCCAGCAGCGAGGTGGGCGCGCGAGGCTACACCTTC.

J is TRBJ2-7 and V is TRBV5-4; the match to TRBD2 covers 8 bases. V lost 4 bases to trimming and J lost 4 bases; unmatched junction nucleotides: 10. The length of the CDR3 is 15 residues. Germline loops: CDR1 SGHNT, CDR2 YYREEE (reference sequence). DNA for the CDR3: TGTGCCAGCAGCCCGACAGCGGGAGAGAGTTACGAGCAGTACTTC. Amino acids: CASSPTAGESYEQYF. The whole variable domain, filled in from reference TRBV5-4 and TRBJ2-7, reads ETGVTQSPTHLIKTRGQQVTLRCSSQSGHNTVSWYQQALGQGPQFIFQYYREEENGRGNFPPRFSGLQFPNYSSELNVNALELDDSALYLCASSPTAGESYEQYFGPGTRLTVT.

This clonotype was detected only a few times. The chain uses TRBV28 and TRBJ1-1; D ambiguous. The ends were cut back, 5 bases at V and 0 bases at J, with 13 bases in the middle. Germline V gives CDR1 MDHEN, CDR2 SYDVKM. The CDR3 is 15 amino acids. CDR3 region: CASSPQGYMNTEAFF. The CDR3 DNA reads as TGTGCCAGCAGTCCACAAGGTTACATGAACACTGAAGCTTTCTTT.

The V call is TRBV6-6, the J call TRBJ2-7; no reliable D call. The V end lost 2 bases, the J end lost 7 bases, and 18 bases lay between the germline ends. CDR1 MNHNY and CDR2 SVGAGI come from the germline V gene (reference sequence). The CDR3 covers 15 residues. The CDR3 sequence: CASSYGTEPWREQYF. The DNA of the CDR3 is TGTGCCAGCAGTTACGGTACGGAGCCCTGGAGAGAGCAGTACTTC.

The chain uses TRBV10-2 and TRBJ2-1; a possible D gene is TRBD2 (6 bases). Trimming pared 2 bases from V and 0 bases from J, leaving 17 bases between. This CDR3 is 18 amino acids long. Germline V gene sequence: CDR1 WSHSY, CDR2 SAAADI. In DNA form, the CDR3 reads TGCGCCAGCAGTGAGCCAGTGTTGGTGGGGGGCTCCTACAATGAGCAGTTCTTC. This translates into CASSEPVLVGGSYNEQFF.

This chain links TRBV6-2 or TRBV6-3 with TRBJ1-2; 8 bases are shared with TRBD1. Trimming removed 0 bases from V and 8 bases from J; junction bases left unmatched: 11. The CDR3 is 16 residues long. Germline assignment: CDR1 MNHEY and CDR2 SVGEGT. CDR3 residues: CASSYSSRGRGLGYTF. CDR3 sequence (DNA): TGTGCCAGCAGTTACTCCAGCCGGGGCAGGGGGCTCGGCTACACCTTC.

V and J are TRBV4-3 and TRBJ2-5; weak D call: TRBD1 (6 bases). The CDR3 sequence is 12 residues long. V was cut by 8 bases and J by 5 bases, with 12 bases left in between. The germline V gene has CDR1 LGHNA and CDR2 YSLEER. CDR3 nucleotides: TGCGCCAGCCAGGGGACCCGGGAGACCCAGTACTTC. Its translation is CASQGTRETQYF.

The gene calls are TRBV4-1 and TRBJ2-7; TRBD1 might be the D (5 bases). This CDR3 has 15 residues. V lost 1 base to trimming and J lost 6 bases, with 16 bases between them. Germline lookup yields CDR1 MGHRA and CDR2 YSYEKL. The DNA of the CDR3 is TGCGCCAGCAGCCAAGTGGTAGGGGCCGGGTTCGAGCAGTACTTC. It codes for CASSQVVGAGFEQYF.

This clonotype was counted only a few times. The DNA for the CDR3 is TGTGCCAGCAGTCCCGGACAGGCACCGAACACTGAAGCTTTCTTT. Translating gives CASSPGQAPNTEAFF. V usage is TRBV6-2 or TRBV6-3 and J usage is TRBJ1-1, with 7 bases matching TRBD1. Germline lookup yields CDR1 MNHEY and CDR2 SVGEGT. The CDR3 contains 15 residues. Trimming cost V 5 bases and J 1 base; bases outside gene matches: 7.

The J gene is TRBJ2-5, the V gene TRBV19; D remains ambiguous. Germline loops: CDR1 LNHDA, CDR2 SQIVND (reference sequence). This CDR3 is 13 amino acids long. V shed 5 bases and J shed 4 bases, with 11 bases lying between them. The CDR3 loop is CASSWQVGETQYF. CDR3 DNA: TGTGCCAGTAGTTGGCAGGTAGGAGAGACCCAGTACTTC.

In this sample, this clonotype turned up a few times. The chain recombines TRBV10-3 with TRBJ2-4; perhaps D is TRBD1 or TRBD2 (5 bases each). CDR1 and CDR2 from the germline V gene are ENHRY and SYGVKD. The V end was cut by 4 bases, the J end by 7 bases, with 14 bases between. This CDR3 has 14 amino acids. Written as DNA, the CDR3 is TGTGCCATCAGTGCAGGGACGGTGGGGAACATTCAGTACTTC. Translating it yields CAISAGTVGNIQYF.

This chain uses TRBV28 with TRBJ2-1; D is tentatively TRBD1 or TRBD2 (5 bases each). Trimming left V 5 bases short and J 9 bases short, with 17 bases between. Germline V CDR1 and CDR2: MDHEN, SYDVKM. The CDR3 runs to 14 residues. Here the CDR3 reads CASSRLVGAREQFF. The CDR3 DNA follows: TGTGCCAGCAGTCGCCTCGTCGGGGCTCGTGAGCAGTTCTTC.

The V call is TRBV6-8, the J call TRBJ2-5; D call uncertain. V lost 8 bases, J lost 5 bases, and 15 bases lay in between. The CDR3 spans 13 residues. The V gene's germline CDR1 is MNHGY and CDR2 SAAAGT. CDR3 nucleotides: TGTGCCAGCTACGAGGCCCCTAGGGAGACCCAGTACTTC. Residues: CASYEAPRETQYF.

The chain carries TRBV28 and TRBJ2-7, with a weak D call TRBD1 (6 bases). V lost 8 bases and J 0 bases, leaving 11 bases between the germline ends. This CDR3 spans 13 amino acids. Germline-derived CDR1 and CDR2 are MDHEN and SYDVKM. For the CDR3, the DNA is TGTGCCAGCCAAGCAGGGGTCTCCTACGAGCAGTACTTC. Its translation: CASQAGVSYEQYF.

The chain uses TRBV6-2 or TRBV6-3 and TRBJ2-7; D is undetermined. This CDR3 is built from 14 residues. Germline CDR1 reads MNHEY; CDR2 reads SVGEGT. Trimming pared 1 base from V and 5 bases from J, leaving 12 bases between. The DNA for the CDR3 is TGTGCCAGCAGTTACTACTCGTCGCGACACGAGCAGTACTTC. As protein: CASSYYSSRHEQYF.

CDR3 bases: TGTGCCAGCAGTCGACCCCCCAGGGGCACTGAAGCTTTCTTT. Amino acid sequence: CASSRPPRGTEAFF. This rearrangement joins TRBV28 to TRBJ1-1, with D perhaps matching TRBD1 (6 bases). CDR1 is MDHEN, CDR2 SYDVKM, per germline. The V end lost 5 bases, the J end lost 4 bases, and 14 bases lay between the germline ends. The CDR3 consists of 14 residues. Variable domain in full (rest from reference TRBV28 and TRBJ1-1): DVKVTQSSRYLVKRTGEKVFLECVQDMDHENMFWYRQDPGLGLRLIYFSYDVKMKEKGDIPEGYSVSREKKERFSLILESASTNQTSMYLCASSRPPRGTEAFFGQGTRLTVV.

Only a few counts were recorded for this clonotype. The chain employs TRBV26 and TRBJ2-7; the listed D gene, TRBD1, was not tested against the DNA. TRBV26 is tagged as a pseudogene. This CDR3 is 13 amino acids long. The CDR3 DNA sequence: TGTGCCAGCAGGGACAGGGACCTTTACGAGCAGTACTTC. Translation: CASRDRDLYEQYF.

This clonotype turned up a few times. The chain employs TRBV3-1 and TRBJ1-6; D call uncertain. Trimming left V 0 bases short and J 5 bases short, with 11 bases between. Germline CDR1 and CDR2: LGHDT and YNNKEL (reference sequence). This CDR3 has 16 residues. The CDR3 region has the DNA TGTGCCAGCAGCCAAGATGGCGGGCGAGATAATTCACCCCTCCACTTT. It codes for CASSQDGGRDNSPLHF.